This TCR beta chain comes out of a study of regulatory and conventional T cells in RAG deficiency. Overall study findings and caveats: Shannon entropy fell and Simpson indices rose in RAG-deficient patients. Shorter CDR3s in all patient subsets; >75% Treg-Tconv overlap in Omenn.

About this clone: Its cognate antigen is unknown.

This table comes from immunoSEQ multiplex PCR, and its TCRdb copy is limited to in-frame clones, with some not included. In the table there are 34,000 or so clones, 89% of which are singletons. V shed 1 base and J shed 6 bases, with 11 bases lying between them. The CDR3 is 14 amino acids. Germline V gene data show CDR1 as SNHLY and CDR2 as FYNNEI. These same records also appear under a second study, on regulatory T cells. That paper states: Primers: 52 TRBV forward and 13 TRBJ reverse.

The specimen was CD8+ T cells sorted from blood. V gene TRBV2 combines with J gene TRBJ2-3; D is ambiguous. The TCR comes from a human donor in good health. The chain's CDR3 is CASSEGQVVDTQYF. DNA for the CDR3: TGTGCCAGCAGTGAAGGGCAGGTGGTGGATACGCAGTATTTT.